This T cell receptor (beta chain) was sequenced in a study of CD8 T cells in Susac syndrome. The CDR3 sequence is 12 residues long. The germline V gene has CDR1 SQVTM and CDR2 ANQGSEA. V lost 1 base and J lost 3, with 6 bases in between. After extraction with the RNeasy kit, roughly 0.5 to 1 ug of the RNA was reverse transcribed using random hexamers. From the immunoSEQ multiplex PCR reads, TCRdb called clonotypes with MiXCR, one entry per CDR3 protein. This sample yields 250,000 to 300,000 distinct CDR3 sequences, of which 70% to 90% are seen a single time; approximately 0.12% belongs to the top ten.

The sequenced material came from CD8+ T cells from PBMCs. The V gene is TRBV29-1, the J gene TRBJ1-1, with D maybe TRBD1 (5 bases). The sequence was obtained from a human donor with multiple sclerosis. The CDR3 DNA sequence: TGCAGCGTTGAAGCAGGGTACACTGAAGCTTTCTTT. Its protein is CSVEAGYTEAFF. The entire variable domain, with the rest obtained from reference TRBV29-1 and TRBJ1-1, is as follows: SAVISQKPSRDICQRGTSLTIQCQVDSQVTMMFWYRQQPGQSLTLIATANQGSEATYESGFVIDKFPISRPNLTFSTLTVSNMSPEDSSIYLCSVEAGYTEAFFGQGTRLTVV.